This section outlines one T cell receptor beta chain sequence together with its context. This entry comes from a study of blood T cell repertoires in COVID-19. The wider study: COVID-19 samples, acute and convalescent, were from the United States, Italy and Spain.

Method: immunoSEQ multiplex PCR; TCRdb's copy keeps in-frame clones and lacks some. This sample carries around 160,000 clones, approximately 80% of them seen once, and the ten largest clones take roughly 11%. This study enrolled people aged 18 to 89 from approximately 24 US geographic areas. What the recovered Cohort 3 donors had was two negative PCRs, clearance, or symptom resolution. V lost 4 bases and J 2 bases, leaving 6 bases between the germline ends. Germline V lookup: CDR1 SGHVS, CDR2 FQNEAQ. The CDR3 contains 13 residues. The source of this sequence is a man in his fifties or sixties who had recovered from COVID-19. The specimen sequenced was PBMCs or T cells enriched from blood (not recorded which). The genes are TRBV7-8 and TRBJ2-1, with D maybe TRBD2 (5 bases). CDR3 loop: CASSYGTYNEQFF. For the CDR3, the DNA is TGTGCCAGCAGCTACGGGACCTACAATGAGCAGTTCTTC.